This T cell receptor beta chain emerged from a study of blood T cell repertoires in COVID-19 (dated by TCRdb to the early 2020s). Regarding the complete study: Samples covering the acute and convalescent phases of COVID-19 were provided by collaborators in the United States, Italy and Spain. The material from the prospective study consisted of cDNA or gDNA derived from T cells, B-cell-depleted T cells, or PBMCs. Subjects who had been exposed to COVID-19, were actively infected with it, or had recovered from it provided the deeply sampled blood TCRbeta repertoires that made up the dataset. The repertoires were released in a freely available public database intended as a resource for research on the immune response to SARS-CoV-2. Samples were obtained from the ongoing ImmuneRACE study (first 160 participants) and from some 1,200 subjects provided by 6 global collaborators. Sample metadata almost always included a de-identified subject ID, COVID-19 status, age in years and sex. Where HLA class I and class II types were available, the types were taken from metadata supplied by the sample provider, not from assay-based typing. The investigation overall reported the following: Clinical and demographic metadata were provided uncurated, with the amount varying by source and participant.

Via the germline V gene (reference sequence), CDR1 is DFQATT and CDR2 SNEGSKA. The CDR3 spans 11 residues, from the cysteine through the phenylalanine. Of the read, only the CDR3 DNA is kept; its 33 bases are in frame from base 1. TCRbeta CDR3 regions were amplified from genomic DNA by means of the immunoSEQ Assay, a bias-controlled multiplex PCR. The source study handled its data this way. Within the assay, amplification of reference gene primers was used to estimate how many nucleated cells each sample contained. To quantify the absolute abundance of each unique TCRbeta CDR3 rearrangement, sequence reads were collapsed and filtered. For each sample, productive Simpson clonality was calculated by taking the square root of Simpson's diversity index across productive rearrangements. This is the immuneACCESS table as TCRdb keeps it, with only in-frame sequences that have V and J called. A part of the clones is gone; compared with another copy, unresolved V genes explain less than half, and the rest is unexplained. That table furnishes V, J and clone size, whereas the DNA furnished D and trimming. Recorded for this sample are a few hundred thousand clones; approximately 87% of them occurred a single time. Clones ranked in the top ten supply approximately 7.8% of the sample.

A word on this clone: Its antigen has not been determined. Qualities for individual bases were not recorded, and no much larger clone is one base off.

A second Seattle source provided samples from volunteer blood donors who had recovered from COVID-19. Each collaborating institution followed its own protocols to collect whole blood in K2EDTA tubes. For TCRbeta analysis, collaborator samples were shipped as frozen whole blood, as isolated PBMCs, or as DNA extracted from either sample type. This sequence originates from a woman between 45 and 65 years old who had recovered from COVID-19. Recombination joined TRBV20-1 with TRBJ2-7; matching of 5 bases hints at TRBD1 as the D gene. Sequenced sample: peripheral blood. This receptor has the CDR3 CSSQTAYEQYF. The sequenced DNA is TGCAGCTCACAGACAGCCTACGAGCAGTACTTC.